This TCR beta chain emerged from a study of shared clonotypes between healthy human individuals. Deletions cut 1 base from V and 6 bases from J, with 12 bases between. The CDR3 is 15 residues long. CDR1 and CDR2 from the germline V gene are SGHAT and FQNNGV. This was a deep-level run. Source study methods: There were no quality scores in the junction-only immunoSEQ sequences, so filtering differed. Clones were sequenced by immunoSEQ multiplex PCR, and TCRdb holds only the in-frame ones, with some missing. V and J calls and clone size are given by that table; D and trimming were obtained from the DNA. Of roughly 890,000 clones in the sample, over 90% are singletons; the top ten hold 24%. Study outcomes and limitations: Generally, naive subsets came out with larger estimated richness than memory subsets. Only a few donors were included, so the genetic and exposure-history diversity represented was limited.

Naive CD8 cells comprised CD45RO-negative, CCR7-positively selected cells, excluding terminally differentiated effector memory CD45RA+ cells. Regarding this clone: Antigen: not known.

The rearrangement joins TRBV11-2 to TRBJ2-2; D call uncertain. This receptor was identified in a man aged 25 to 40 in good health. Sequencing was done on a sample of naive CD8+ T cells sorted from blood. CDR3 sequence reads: CASSLVDAISGELFF. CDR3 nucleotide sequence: TGTGCCAGCAGCTTAGTTGACGCTATTTCCGGGGAGCTGTTTTTT. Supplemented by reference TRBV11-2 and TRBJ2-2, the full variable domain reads EAGVAQSPRYKIIEKRQSVAFWCNPISGHATLYWYQQILGQGPKLLIQFQNNGVVDDSQLPKDRFSAERLKGVDSTLKIQPAKLEDSAVYLCASSLVDAISGELFFGEGSRLTVL.